This TCR beta chain was captured in a study of blood T cell repertoires in COVID-19 (dated by TCRdb to the early 2020s). Broadly, across the study: Samples covering the acute and convalescent phases of COVID-19 were provided by collaborators in the United States, Italy and Spain. The prospective study material was composed of cDNA or gDNA derived from T cells, B-cell-depleted T cells, or PBMCs. The dataset comprised deeply sampled blood TCRbeta repertoires from subjects exposed to, actively infected with, or recovered from COVID-19. The repertoires were released in a freely available public database intended as a resource for research on the immune response to SARS-CoV-2. The samples were drawn from two sources: the first 160 participants of the ongoing ImmuneRACE study, and 1,254 subjects contributed by 6 global collaborators. Nearly every sample came with metadata listing a de-identified subject ID, COVID-19 status, age in years and sex. Where available, HLA class I and class II types were obtained from metadata supplied by the sample provider rather than from assay-based typing.

The full study reports these points: The amount of clinical and demographic metadata varied by source and participant and was provided uncurated.

The collaborating institutions used their own protocols to collect whole blood in K2EDTA tubes. For TCRbeta analysis, collaborators shipped samples in one of three forms: frozen whole blood, isolated PBMCs, or DNA extracted from either of those sample types. The CDR3 numbers 15 residues from cysteine through phenylalanine. The kept DNA is CDR3 alone, 45 bases in frame from the first base. V and J are truncated by 4 bases and 2 bases respectively, leaving an intervening sequence of 16 bases. The germline V gene supplies CDR1 SQVTM and CDR2 ANQGSEA. As regards this clone: Its antigen is not yet known. No much larger clone exists at a distance of one base, and base qualities are not known.

The immunoSEQ Assay, a bias-controlled multiplex PCR, was used to amplify TCRbeta CDR3 regions from genomic DNA. The original methods were these. Within the assay, amplification of reference gene primers was used to estimate how many nucleated cells each sample contained. To quantify the absolute abundance of each unique TCRbeta CDR3 rearrangement, sequence reads were collapsed and filtered. Productive Simpson clonality was computed per sample as the square root of Simpson's diversity index over productive rearrangements. TCRdb provides this immuneACCESS table in a form limited to in-frame rearrangements. Some clones are lacking; in checked studies, under half of them reflect an unresolved V gene, and why the rest are absent is not known. Clone size and V and J calls were adopted from that table, with D and trimming inferred from the DNA. In this sample the table shows roughly 100,000 clones, about 91% of which occur a single time. The top ten clones comprise around 5.8% of the sample.

The V and J genes are TRBV29-1 and TRBJ2-3; TRBD1 is perhaps the D gene, given 5 matching bases. This TCR came from a human donor in a cohort sampled during active COVID-19. The sequencing input was peripheral blood. CDR3 reads: CSVAVGQGNTDTQYF. The nucleotides are TGCAGCGTTGCAGTTGGGCAGGGAAACACAGATACGCAGTATTTT.